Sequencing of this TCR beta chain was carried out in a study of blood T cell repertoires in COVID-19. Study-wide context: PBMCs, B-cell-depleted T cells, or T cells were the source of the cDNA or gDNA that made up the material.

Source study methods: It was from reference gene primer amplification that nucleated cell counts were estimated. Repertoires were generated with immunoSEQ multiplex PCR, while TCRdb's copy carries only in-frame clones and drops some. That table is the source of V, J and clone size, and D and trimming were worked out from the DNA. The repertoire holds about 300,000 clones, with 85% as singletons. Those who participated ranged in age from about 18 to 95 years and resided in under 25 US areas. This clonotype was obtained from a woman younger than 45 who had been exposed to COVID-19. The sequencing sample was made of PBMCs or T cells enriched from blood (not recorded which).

The DNA for the CDR3 is TGTGCCAGCAGCCCGGGACAGGGGCTATTTAACACCGGGGAGCTGTTTTTT. It encodes CASSPGQGLFNTGELFF. The chain employs TRBV5-4 and TRBJ2-2, with 10 bases matching TRBD1. The CDR3 totals 17 residues. V dropped 4 bases and J dropped 2; count of bases not matched to a gene: 8. Germline-derived CDR1 and CDR2 are SGHNT and YYREEE (reference sequence).